This is a list of T cell receptor beta chains from one sample in a study of cytomegalovirus exposure and HLA in healthy donors. Sequencing used immunoSEQ multiplex PCR; TCRdb keeps in-frame clones, though not all of them. The table includes about 160,000 clones, about 80% detected once. The sample comprised PBMCs. Source of these receptors: a woman between 50 and 59 years old in good health and CMV-seronegative. CDR3s include the opening cysteine and the closing phenylalanine or tryptophan. A D gene is named only where the DNA matches it firmly.

v_gene	j_gene	d_gene	CDR3aa
TRBV28	TRBJ2-2	TRBD2	CASSSRDYAGGELFF
TRBV5-6	TRBJ1-1	-	CASSLLLATEAFF
TRBV7-6	TRBJ2-5	-	CASSPWDPGQETQYF
TRBV4-3	TRBJ2-1	-	CASSQVGTGGSNEQFF
TRBV28	TRBJ2-5	-	CASSGSTGFKETQYF
TRBV7-2	TRBJ1-2	-	CASSLSPGNGYTF
TRBV5-4	TRBJ2-3	-	CASSFIVSTDTQYF
TRBV7-9	TRBJ2-5	TRBD1	CASSPGDRPAYGTQYF
TRBV27	TRBJ2-7	-	CASSLISRGGHEQYF
TRBV5-4	TRBJ1-2	-	CASNRAKGYGYTF
TRBV2	TRBJ2-7	TRBD1	CASDRPGQSFEQYF
TRBV4-3	TRBJ1-3	-	CASSPGGTIYF
TRBV28	TRBJ2-7	-	CASCTSSYEQYF
TRBV2	TRBJ2-5	TRBD2	CASSVLAGGPETQYF
TRBV28	TRBJ1-3	TRBD1	CASSLLGGAIYF
TRBV19	TRBJ2-7	-	CASSPRTFPYEQYF
TRBV4-3	TRBJ2-1	TRBD2	CASSEAASGGAWGLNEQFF
TRBV6-4	TRBJ2-3	TRBD2	CASSVAGGQDTQYF
TRBV19	TRBJ2-3	-	CASSIENRRGHTQYF